The clone carrying this T cell receptor beta chain was seen at least ten times. The sample belongs to a study of metastatic and nonmetastatic thyroid tumors. Patients were all untreated before their thyroid surgery. Looked up from germline, CDR1 is DFQATT and CDR2 is SNEGSKA (reference sequence). CDR3 length equals 13 residues. The ends lost 6 bases at V and 4 bases at J; junction bases unmatched: 6. TCRdb called clones again from the PCR reads with MiXCR. The sample yields roughly 30,000 clones, around 25% seen once. The J gene is TRBJ1-2, the V gene TRBV20-1; 9 positions match TRBD1. Sequencing input: blood. The receptor was isolated from a female donor with papillary thyroid cancer or a benign thyroid nodule (not recorded which). Some clones in this sample may be carry-over from other donors' samples. The CDR3 sequence is CSAGQGQAYGYTF. The CDR3 DNA follows: TGCAGTGCCGGACAGGGGCAGGCCTATGGCTACACCTTC.